The clone carrying this TCR beta chain was counted ten times or more. Its matching antigen is unknown. Time point given: patch test 1, 2 weeks after DPC sensitization. Noted treatment: therapeutic diphenylcyclopropenone sensitization with weekly scalp DPC. The sample belongs to a study of human T cells and chemical hapten exposure. There are 17 residues in the CDR3. V was clipped by 7 bases and J by 1 base, with 23 bases between them. Germline-derived CDR1 and CDR2 are MNHEY and SVGEGT. Study outcomes and limitations: Expanded TCRs formed significantly more large CDR3 similarity clusters than controls. Having alopecia, donors may respond immunologically unlike healthy people.

TCRdb processed the RACE reads anew with MiXCR; each CDR3 protein has one entry. The repertoire consists of under 450,000 distinct CDR3 sequences, with roughly 4.8% occurring once and the leading ten covering 2% to 2.5%. This receptor was obtained from a woman in her 50s with alopecia areata. Some clones in this sample may be carry-over from other donors' samples. The chain combines TRBV6-2 or TRBV6-3 with TRBJ2-7; tentatively, D is TRBD2 (6 bases). The input for sequencing was whole blood, taken in connection with sensitization to the hapten diphenylcyclopropenone (DPC). The CDR3 loop reads CASTWDPLALASYEQYF. The CDR3 coding sequence is TGTGCCAGCACTTGGGACCCACTAGCTCTCGCTTCCTACGAGCAGTACTTC.